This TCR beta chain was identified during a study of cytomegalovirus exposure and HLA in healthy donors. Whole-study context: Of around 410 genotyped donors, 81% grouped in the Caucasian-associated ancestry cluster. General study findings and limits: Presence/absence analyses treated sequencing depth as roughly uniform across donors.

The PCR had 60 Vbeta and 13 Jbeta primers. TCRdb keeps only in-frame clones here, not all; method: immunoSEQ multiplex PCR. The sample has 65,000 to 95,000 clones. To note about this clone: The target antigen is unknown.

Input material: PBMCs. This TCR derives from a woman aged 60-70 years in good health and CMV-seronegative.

Here the CDR3 DNA reads TGTGCCAGTAGCCCCCCGGGACTAGCGGGATACGAGCAGTACTTC. Protein: CASSPPGLAGYEQYF. The V gene is TRBV19, the J gene TRBJ2-7; 13 bases are a match to TRBD2. J lost 4 bases, V lost 6 bases, and 6 bases had no gene match. The germline V gene has CDR1 LNHDA and CDR2 SQIVND (reference sequence). The CDR3 length is 15 residues. The whole variable domain, remainder taken from reference TRBV19 and TRBJ2-7, is DGGITQSPKYLFRKEGQNVTLSCEQNLNHDAMYWYRQDPGQGLRLIYYSQIVNDFQKGDIAEGYSVSREKKESFPLTVTSAQKNPTAFYLCASSPPGLAGYEQYFGPGTRLTVT.